The source of this TCR beta chain is a study of blood T cell repertoires in COVID-19. In the study overall: The United States, Italy and Spain were the sources of the acute and convalescent COVID-19 samples.

Sequenced by immunoSEQ multiplex PCR; TCRdb stores in-frame clones only, minus some. Here the sample spans about 230,000 clones, roughly 86% being singletons. Participant reports of clinical history set cohort assignment. Germline V lookup: CDR1 SGHAT, CDR2 FQNNGV. The CDR3 sequence is 14 residues long. Trimming left V 0 bases short and J 4 bases short, with 7 bases between. The rearrangement uses TRBV11-2 and TRBJ1-5; D is undetermined. The receptor's source is a woman in her thirties with acute COVID-19. The specimen sequenced was PBMCs or T cells enriched from blood (not recorded which). CDR3 coding DNA: TGTGCCAGCAGCTTAGATACGGGAAATCAGCCCCAGCATTTT. The encoded protein is CASSLDTGNQPQHF.